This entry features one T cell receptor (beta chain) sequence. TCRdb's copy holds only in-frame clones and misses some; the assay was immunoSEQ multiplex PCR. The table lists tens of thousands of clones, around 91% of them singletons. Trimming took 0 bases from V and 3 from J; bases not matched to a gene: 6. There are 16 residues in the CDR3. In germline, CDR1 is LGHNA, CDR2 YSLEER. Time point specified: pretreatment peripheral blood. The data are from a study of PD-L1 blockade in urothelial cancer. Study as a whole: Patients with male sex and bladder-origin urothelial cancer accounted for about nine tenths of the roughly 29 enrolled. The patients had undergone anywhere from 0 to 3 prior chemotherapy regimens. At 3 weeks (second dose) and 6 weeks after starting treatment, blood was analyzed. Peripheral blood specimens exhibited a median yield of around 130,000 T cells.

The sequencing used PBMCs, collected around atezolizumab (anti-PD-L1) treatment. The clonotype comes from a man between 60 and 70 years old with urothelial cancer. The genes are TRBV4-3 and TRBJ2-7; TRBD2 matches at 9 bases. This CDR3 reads CASSQEAASGVYEQYF. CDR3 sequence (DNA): TGCGCCAGCAGCCAAGAAGCGGCTAGCGGGGTCTACGAGCAGTACTTC.